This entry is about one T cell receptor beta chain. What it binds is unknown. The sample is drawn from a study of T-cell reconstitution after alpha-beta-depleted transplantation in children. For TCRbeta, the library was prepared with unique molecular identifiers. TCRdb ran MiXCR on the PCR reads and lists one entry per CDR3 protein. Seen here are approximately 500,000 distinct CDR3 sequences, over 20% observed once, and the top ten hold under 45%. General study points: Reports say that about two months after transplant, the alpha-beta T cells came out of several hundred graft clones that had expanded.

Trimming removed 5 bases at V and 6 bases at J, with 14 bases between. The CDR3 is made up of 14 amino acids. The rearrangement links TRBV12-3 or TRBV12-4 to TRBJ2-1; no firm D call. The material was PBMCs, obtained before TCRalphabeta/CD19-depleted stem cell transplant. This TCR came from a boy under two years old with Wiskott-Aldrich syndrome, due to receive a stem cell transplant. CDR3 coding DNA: TGTGCCAGCAGTCCCGGATTTGGTAGCAATGAGCAGTTCTTC. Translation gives CASSPGFGSNEQFF.